The sequence of this TCR beta chain was determined in a study of T cells after yellow fever vaccination (dated by TCRdb to the late 2010s). At the level of the whole study: The SMART-Seq v4 Ultra Low Input RNA kit was used to prepare libraries from fractions with low cell numbers. To follow T-cell clones before and after primary and booster YFV17D yellow fever vaccination, bulk TCR alpha and beta repertoires were sequenced over time. Two healthy male donors made up the cohort, one aged 18 to 30 years and the other aged 30 to 39 years. Blood was collected at multiple timepoints before and after primary and secondary immunization, and bulk PBMC replicates and cell subsets were isolated. The paper's findings and limits, for the study overall: The secondary T-cell response was weaker than the primary response but faster, peaking on day 5 instead of day 15. FACS-sorted repertoires could contain abundant contaminating clonotypes from the bulk population, so computational filtering was required. A small fraction of clonotypes appeared in both the CD4 and CD8 compartments, likely as a result of convergent recombination. Most clones expanded after primary vaccination (approximately 96% of CD4 and around 88% of CD8) were re-detected after the booster, suggesting that broad memory maintenance occurred. Because only two donors were included in the study, the extent to which the findings can be generalized is limited.

This clonotype has a handful of counts. Its antigen target is currently unknown. The record has no base qualities; no much larger clone is one base away. The cysteine opens and the phenylalanine closes a CDR3 of 16 amino acids. Only the CDR3 region is kept as DNA, spanning 48 bases read in frame from base 1. The germline V gene encodes CDR1 ENHRY and CDR2 SYGVKD. For this chain, trimming is 3 bases at the V end and 2 bases at the J end, and the number of junction bases without a gene match is 5. In the paper's terms, the treatment or condition label means: live attenuated yellow fever vaccine strain. At each blood-draw timepoint, two biological replicates of bulk PBMCs were collected. A standard Ficoll-Paque protocol was used to isolate PBMCs from peripheral blood. RNA was extracted with TriZol from bulk PBMCs, CD4 and CD8 fractions, and dextramer-positive and dextramer-negative fractions. TCR cDNA was synthesized by 5'RACE template switching, which introduced a universal primer site and unique molecular identifiers. Priming of cDNA synthesis was performed from both the TCR alpha and TCR beta constant segments. Two PCR steps were used to amplify libraries, with sample barcodes and sequencing adapters being added in the second step. Libraries were sequenced on Illumina HiSeq 2500 (2x100 bp) or NovaSeq (2x150 bp). Turning to the authors' computational methods: MIGEC was used to demultiplex reads and collapse the reads into UMI consensus sequences, and MiXCR was used for V(D)J alignment. Vaccine-responding clonotypes were defined with edgeR using replicate PBMC samples, requiring FDR below 0.01 and a log2 fold change above 5 up to day 15. CD4 or CD8 identity was assigned to each bulk clonotype according to whether the clonotype was present at higher abundance in the sequenced CD4 repertoire or the sequenced CD8 repertoire. TCRdb redid the processing of the public reads, applying fastp at Q25 and MiXCR, and retained in-frame beta chains. Each CDR3 protein gets just one entry, which takes the most common genes and DNA from the rows behind it. TCRdb's processing, not the authors', yielded these V and J calls. The sample profile shows 450,000 to 600,000 distinct CDR3 sequences; 13% of them were found once. Of the sample, about 14% falls within the top ten clones.

Sequences were derived from PBMCs, sampled on the day of the yellow fever booster vaccination. Recombination connected TRBV10-3 to TRBJ2-7; the central 12 bases match TRBD2. This TCR came from a man aged 30 to 45 who received the YFV17D yellow fever vaccine. The CDR3 has the sequence CAISDPRTSGAYEQYF. Here is the DNA: TGTGCCATCAGTGATCCCCGGACTAGCGGGGCCTACGAGCAGTACTTC.